The text below deals with one TCR beta chain. As yet, its antigen is unknown. This entry comes from a study of shared clonotypes between healthy human individuals. Authors' analysis steps: ImmunoSEQ junction-only sequences lacked quality scores, so their filtering differed. This table comes from immunoSEQ multiplex PCR, and its TCRdb copy is limited to in-frame clones, with some not included. V, J and clone size are taken as reported in that table, and D and trimming were inferred from the DNA itself. The table includes millions of clones, 85% to 95% detected once. Study findings and constraints: Limitation of the genetic and exposure-history diversity represented came from the few donors. Across subsets, estimated richness was generally greater for naive than for memory populations.

Trimming left V 7 bases short and J 9 bases short, with 19 bases between. Germline V CDR1 and CDR2: SGHTA, FQGNSA. This CDR3 is 15 amino acids long. J is TRBJ1-6 and V is TRBV7-2; TRBD1 might be the D (6 bases). Sequences were obtained from naive CD4+ T cells sorted from blood. Subset meaning: CD45RA+ positively selected. The TCR originated in a man younger than 35 in good health. The CDR3 nucleotides read TGTGCCAGCATCTTGACGAGTCAGGGGTTTTCACCCCTCCACTTT. This translates into CASILTSQGFSPLHF.